Sequencing of this TCR beta chain was carried out in a study of blood T cell repertoires in COVID-19. Overall study context: The United States, Italy and Spain were the sources of the acute and convalescent COVID-19 samples. PBMCs, B-cell-depleted T cells, or T cells were the source of the cDNA or gDNA that made up the material.

Study processing details: Reference gene primers were amplified, and this amplification served to estimate nucleated cell counts. Measured with immunoSEQ multiplex PCR; TCRdb has only the in-frame clones, and not every one. Clonal size and the V and J genes are those of that table, whereas D and trimming came from the DNA. This table holds more than 250,000 clones, approximately 85% found once. The V end lost 0 bases, the J end lost 6 bases, and 18 bases lay between the germline ends. The CDR3 is 16 residues long. CDR1 is SGHDN and CDR2 is FVKESK in the germline V gene. Input material: peripheral blood. The origin of this receptor is a woman aged 50 to 60 with acute or convalescent COVID-19. The chain uses TRBV14 and TRBJ2-7; D unresolved. The CDR3 sequence: CASSQDRGLTLGEQYF. The CDR3 DNA is TGTGCCAGCAGCCAAGATCGCGGCCTCACGCTGGGCGAGCAGTACTTC.